The rows below give T cell receptor beta chains drawn from one sample of a study of CD8+ T cells in alopecia areata. Generated by immunoSEQ multiplex PCR, the TCRdb table keeps only in-frame clones and is missing some. The sample shows under 300,000 clones, approximately 61% of them seen only once. This material consisted of CD4+ T cells sorted from blood, taken at week 0. All receptors derive from a human donor with alopecia areata. Each CDR3 is given with its conserved first and last residue. D genes are given only for firm matches. Clone size appears in some rows only: once, few, many, or a class for an expanded clone.

CDR3aa	CDR3nt	abundance	v_gene	j_gene	d_gene
CASSETGRTQYF	TGTGCCAGCAGTGAGACGGGGAGGACCCAGTACTTC	.	TRBV25-1	TRBJ2-5	.
CASSLTGTGNTGELFF	TGTGCCAGCAGCCTTACCGGGACGGGGAACACCGGGGAGCTGTTTTTT	.	TRBV7-3	TRBJ2-2	.
CASRDNEQFF	TGTGCCAGCAGAGACAATGAGCAGTTCTTC	.	TRBV2	TRBJ2-1	.
CASSSRRGDEQFF	TGTGCCAGCAGCTCCCGCCGAGGGGATGAGCAGTTCTTC	once	TRBV7-2	TRBJ2-1	.
CASSPSSGGPSDEQFF	TGTGCCAGCAGCCCTAGCAGCGGGGGCCCTTCGGATGAGCAGTTCTTC	few	TRBV9	TRBJ2-1	TRBD2
CSGGRPPLTDTQYF	TGCAGCGGCGGACGCCCGCCCTTGACAGATACGCAGTATTTT	.	TRBV29-1	TRBJ2-3	.
CASPKPGGSEEAFF	TGTGCCAGCCCCAAACCGGGGGGGTCGGAAGAAGCTTTCTTT	many	TRBV6-6	TRBJ1-1	.
CASSPPGTPLTRGYTF	TGTGCCAGCAGTCCCCCCGGGACACCCCTCACGCGAGGCTACACCTTC	.	TRBV27	TRBJ1-2	.
CASSKGPSGETQYF	TGCGCCAGCAGCAAGGGACCGTCAGGGGAGACCCAGTACTTC	.	TRBV5-1	TRBJ2-5	.
CASSEQGFNYGYTF	TGTGCCAGCAGTGAACAGGGGTTCAACTATGGCTACACCTTC	.	TRBV25-1	TRBJ1-2	.
CASSGGTYQETQYF	TGTGCCAGCAGTGGTGGGACGTACCAAGAGACCCAGTACTTC	.	TRBV2	TRBJ2-5	.
CASSPHPNQPQHF	TGTGCCAGCAGCCCGCACCCCAATCAGCCCCAGCATTTT	.	TRBV7-9	TRBJ1-5	.
CSVEVGRTAGELFF	TGCAGCGTTGAAGTAGGACGAACCGCCGGGGAGCTGTTTTTT	.	TRBV29-1	TRBJ2-2	.
CASSETGGSQPQHF	TGCGCCAGCAGCGAGACAGGGGGCAGTCAGCCCCAGCATTTT	few	TRBV4-1	TRBJ1-5	TRBD1
CAWTLGESYEQYF	TGTGCCTGGACGTTGGGGGAGAGCTACGAGCAGTACTTC	.	TRBV30	TRBJ2-7	.
CASSLVGSSYEQYF	TGTGCCAGCAGCTTAGTGGGCAGCTCCTACGAGCAGTACTTC	few	TRBV11-2	TRBJ2-7	.
CASSISNQPQHF	TGTGCCAGTAGTATAAGCAATCAGCCCCAGCATTTT	.	TRBV19	TRBJ1-5	.
CAWSVGRDTQYF	TGTGCCTGGAGTGTAGGGAGAGATACGCAGTATTTT	.	TRBV30	TRBJ2-3	.
CASRPGTRNTGELFF	TGTGCCAGCAGACCCGGGACAAGAAACACCGGGGAGCTGTTTTTT	.	TRBV6-5	TRBJ2-2	.
CASRLSDNSPLHF	TGTGCCAGCAGGCTATCGGATAATTCACCCCTCCACTTT	.	TRBV25-1	TRBJ1-6	.
CASSLVGDEQFF	TGTGCCAGCAGCCTGGTAGGGGATGAGCAGTTCTTC	.	TRBV7-9	TRBJ2-1	.
CASSPRQGRAGANVLTF	TGCGCCAGCAGCCCAAGACAGGGCAGGGCTGGGGCCAACGTCCTGACTTTC	once	TRBV4-3	TRBJ2-6	TRBD1
CSAPFRGYTF	TGCAGTGCTCCCTTTCGGGGCTACACCTTC	few	TRBV20-1	TRBJ1-2	.
CAIVAGLGETQYF	TGTGCCATTGTTGCGGGACTAGGGGAGACCCAGTACTTC	.	TRBV10-3	TRBJ2-5	TRBD2
CSVDRINTGELFF	TGCAGCGTGGACAGGATAAACACCGGGGAGCTGTTTTTT	.	TRBV29-1	TRBJ2-2	TRBD1
CSVEEGQTVF	TGCAGCGTTGAAGAGGGACAGACCGTCTTC	.	TRBV29-1	TRBJ2-4	TRBD1
CASSLEPGGEGYTF	TGTGCCAGCAGCTTAGAACCAGGGGGCGAAGGCTACACCTTC	.	TRBV7-9	TRBJ1-2	TRBD1
CSGRQGFVSEAFF	TGCAGCGGGAGACAGGGTTTCGTCTCTGAAGCTTTCTTT	once	TRBV29-1	TRBJ1-1	TRBD1
CSVEGRGFYNEQFF	TGCAGCGTTGAGGGGAGGGGATTCTACAATGAGCAGTTCTTC	.	TRBV29-1	TRBJ2-1	TRBD2
CASSRDWRAITDTQYF	TGCGCCAGCAGCCGCGACTGGCGGGCGATCACAGATACGCAGTATTTT	.	TRBV4-1	TRBJ2-3	.
CASGQRGGQGYGYTF	TGTGCTAGTGGCCAAAGAGGGGGACAGGGCTATGGCTACACCTTC	.	TRBV12-5	TRBJ1-2	TRBD1
CASSFTGGASNSPLHF	TGTGCCAGCAGCTTTACAGGGGGCGCTAGTAATTCACCCCTCCACTTT	.	TRBV7-2	TRBJ1-6	TRBD1
CAWSMAEFYGYTF	TGTGCCTGGAGTATGGCAGAGTTCTATGGCTACACCTTC	.	TRBV30	TRBJ1-2	.
CASSLGLATINEQFF	TGCGCCAGCAGCTTGGGACTAGCCACCATAAATGAGCAGTTCTTC	.	TRBV5-1	TRBJ2-1	TRBD2
CASSPGGGGPYEQYF	TGTGCCAGCAGCCCAGGAGGTGGGGGACCCTACGAGCAGTACTTC	.	TRBV7-3	TRBJ2-7	.
CAWQISGANVLTF	TGTGCCTGGCAAATCTCTGGGGCCAACGTCCTGACTTTC	.	TRBV30	TRBJ2-6	.
CATSRGQWLEQFF	TGTGCCACCAGCAGAGGCCAATGGCTAGAGCAGTTCTTC	.	TRBV15	TRBJ2-1	.
CASSPTTGGNTEAFF	TGTGCCAGCAGCCCGACGACAGGGGGCAACACTGAAGCTTTCTTT	.	TRBV5-6	TRBJ1-1	TRBD1
CASSLAGGRDTQYF	TGTGCCAGCAGCCTAGCGGGGGGACGAGATACGCAGTATTTT	.	TRBV7-2	TRBJ2-3	TRBD2
CSVMASGVRNEQYF	TGCAGCGTTATGGCTAGCGGGGTTCGGAACGAGCAGTACTTC	.	TRBV29-1	TRBJ2-7	TRBD2
CATSRDLRGPQHF	TGTGCCACCAGCAGAGATCTAAGGGGACCCCAGCATTTT	.	TRBV15	TRBJ1-5	.
CASSPSWVRGETQYF	TGTGCCAGCTCACCCTCATGGGTTCGGGGAGAGACCCAGTACTTC	few	TRBV18	TRBJ2-5	.
CASTQFDSYGYTF	TGTGCCAGCACCCAATTCGACAGCTATGGCTACACCTTC	.	TRBV11-2	TRBJ1-2	.
CSVEGRDAYEQYF	TGCAGCGTTGAGGGCAGGGACGCCTACGAGCAGTACTTC	.	TRBV29-1	TRBJ2-7	.
CASSQHGYTF	TGTGCCAGCAGCCAACACGGCTACACCTTC	.	TRBV14	TRBJ1-2	.
CASSQVASLVYGYTF	TGCGCCAGCAGCCAAGTGGCGTCGCTAGTCTATGGCTACACCTTC	.	TRBV4-1	TRBJ1-2	.
CASRSNYGYTF	TGTGCCTCACGGAGTAACTATGGCTACACCTTC	few	TRBV6-5	TRBJ1-2	.
CAWGQGAQETQYF	TGTGCCTGGGGACAGGGGGCCCAAGAGACCCAGTACTTC	few	TRBV30	TRBJ2-5	TRBD1